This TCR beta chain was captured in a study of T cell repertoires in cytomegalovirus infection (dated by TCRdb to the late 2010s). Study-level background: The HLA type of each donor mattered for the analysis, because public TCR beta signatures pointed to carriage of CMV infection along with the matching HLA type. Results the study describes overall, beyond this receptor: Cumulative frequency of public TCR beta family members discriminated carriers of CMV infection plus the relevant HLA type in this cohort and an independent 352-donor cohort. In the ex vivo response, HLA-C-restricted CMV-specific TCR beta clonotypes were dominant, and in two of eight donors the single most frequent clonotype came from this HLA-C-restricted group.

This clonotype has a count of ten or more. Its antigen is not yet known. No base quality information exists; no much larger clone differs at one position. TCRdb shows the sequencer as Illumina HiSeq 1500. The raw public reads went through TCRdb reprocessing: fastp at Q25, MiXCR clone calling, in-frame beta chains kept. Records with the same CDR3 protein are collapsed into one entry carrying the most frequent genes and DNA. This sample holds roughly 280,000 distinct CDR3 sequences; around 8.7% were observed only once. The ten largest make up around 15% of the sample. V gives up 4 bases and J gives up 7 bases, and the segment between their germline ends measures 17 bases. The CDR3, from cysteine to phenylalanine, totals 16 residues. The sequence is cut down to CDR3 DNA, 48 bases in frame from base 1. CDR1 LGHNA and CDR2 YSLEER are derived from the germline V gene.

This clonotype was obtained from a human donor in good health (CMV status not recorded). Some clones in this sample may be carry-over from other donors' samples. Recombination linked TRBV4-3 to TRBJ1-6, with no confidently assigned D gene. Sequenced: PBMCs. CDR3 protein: CASSLGSSVRNSPLHF. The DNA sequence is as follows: TGCGCCAGCAGCCTGGGGAGCTCAGTACGGAATTCACCCCTCCACTTT.